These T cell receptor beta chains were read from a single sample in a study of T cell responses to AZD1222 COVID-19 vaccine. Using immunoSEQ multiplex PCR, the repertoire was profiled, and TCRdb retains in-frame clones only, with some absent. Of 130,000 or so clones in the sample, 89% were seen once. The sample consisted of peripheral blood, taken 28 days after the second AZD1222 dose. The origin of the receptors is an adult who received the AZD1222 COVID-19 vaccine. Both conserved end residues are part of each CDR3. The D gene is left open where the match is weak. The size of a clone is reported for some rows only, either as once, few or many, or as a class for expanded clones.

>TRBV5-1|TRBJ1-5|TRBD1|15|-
CASSLWTGGDQPQHF
TGCGCCAGCAGCTTGTGGACAGGGGGGGACCAGCCCCAGCATTTT
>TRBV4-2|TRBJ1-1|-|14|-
CASSQDLGATEAFF
TGTGCCAGCAGCCAAGATCTCGGGGCTACTGAAGCTTTCTTT
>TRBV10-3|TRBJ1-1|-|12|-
CAISERGTEAFF
TGTGCCATCAGTGAACGGGGAACTGAAGCTTTCTTT
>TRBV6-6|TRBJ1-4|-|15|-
CASSYRGATNEKLFF
TGTGCCAGCAGTTACAGGGGTGCAACTAATGAAAAACTGTTTTTT
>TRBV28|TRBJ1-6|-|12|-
CASSLRGDWFHF
TGTGCCAGCAGCCTAAGGGGGGACTGGTTCCACTTT
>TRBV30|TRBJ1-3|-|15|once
CAWSRSSGAGNTIYF
TGTGCCTGGAGCCGGTCGTCGGGCGCTGGAAACACCATATATTTT
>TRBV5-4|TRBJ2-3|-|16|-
CASSPTSFVDTDTQYF
TGTGCCAGCAGCCCGACTAGTTTCGTAGACACAGATACGCAGTATTTT
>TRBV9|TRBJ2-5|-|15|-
CASSVVGHGQETQYF
TGTGCCAGCAGCGTAGTGGGGCATGGGCAAGAGACCCAGTACTTC
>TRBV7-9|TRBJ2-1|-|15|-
CASSLRRVEVDEQFF
TGTGCCAGCAGCTTACGGCGGGTCGAAGTGGATGAGCAGTTCTTC
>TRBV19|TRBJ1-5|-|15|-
CASSIGQANNQPQHF
TGTGCCAGTAGTATAGGACAGGCAAACAATCAGCCCCAGCATTTT
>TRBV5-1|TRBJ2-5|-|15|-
CASSFRRDNQETQYF
TGCGCCAGCAGCTTTCGCCGGGACAACCAAGAGACCCAGTACTTC
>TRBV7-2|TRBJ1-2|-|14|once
CASSSQRANYGYTF
TGTGCCAGCAGCTCCCAGCGGGCTAACTATGGCTACACCTTC
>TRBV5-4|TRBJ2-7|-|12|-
CASSKSDYEQYF
TGTGCCAGCAGCAAAAGTGACTACGAGCAGTACTTC
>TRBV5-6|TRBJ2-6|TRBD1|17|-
CASSFVQGARGANVLTF
TGTGCCAGCAGCTTCGTACAGGGGGCGCGTGGGGCCAACGTCCTGACTTTC
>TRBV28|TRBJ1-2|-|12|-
CASSLGGYGYTF
TGTGCCAGCAGCCTGGGGGGTTATGGCTACACCTTC
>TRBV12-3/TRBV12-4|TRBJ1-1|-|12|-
CASSLGPVEAFF
TGTGCCAGCAGTTTAGGACCTGTTGAAGCTTTCTTT
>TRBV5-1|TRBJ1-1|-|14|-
CASSFWQGNTEAFF
TGCGCCAGCAGCTTCTGGCAGGGGAACACTGAAGCTTTCTTT
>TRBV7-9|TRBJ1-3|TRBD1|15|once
CASSFGDRHGNTIYF
TGTGCCAGCAGCTTTGGGGACAGACACGGAAACACCATATATTTT
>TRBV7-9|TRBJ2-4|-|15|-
CASSWGSLAKNIQYF
TGTGCCAGCAGCTGGGGGTCACTGGCCAAAAACATTCAGTACTTC
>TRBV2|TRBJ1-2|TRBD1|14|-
CASSGPGQTLGYTF
TGTGCCAGCAGTGGTCCGGGACAGACCCTTGGCTACACCTTC
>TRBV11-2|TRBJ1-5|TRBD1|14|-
CASSWTGSNQPQHF
TGTGCCAGCAGCTGGACAGGAAGCAATCAGCCCCAGCATTTT
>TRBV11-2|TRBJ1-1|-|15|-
CASSLEKGRNTEAFF
TGTGCCAGCAGCTTAGAGAAGGGCCGGAACACTGAAGCTTTCTTT
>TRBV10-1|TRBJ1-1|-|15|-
CASSGPGAGATEAFF
TGCGCCAGCAGTGGACCTGGGGCCGGCGCCACTGAAGCTTTCTTT
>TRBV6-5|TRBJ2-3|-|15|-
CASSPTVATTDTQYF
TGTGCCAGCAGTCCCACCGTGGCTACTACAGATACGCAGTATTTT
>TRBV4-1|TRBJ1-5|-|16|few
CASSQDKSYSNQPQHF
TGCGCCAGCAGCCAAGATAAGTCGTATAGCAATCAGCCCCAGCATTTT
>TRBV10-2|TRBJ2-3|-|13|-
CASSNPTTDTQYF
TGCGCCAGCAGTAACCCAACCACAGATACGCAGTATTTT
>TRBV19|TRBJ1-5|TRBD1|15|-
CASSQGTGGNQPQHF
TGTGCCAGTAGCCAAGGGACAGGGGGCAATCAGCCCCAGCATTTT
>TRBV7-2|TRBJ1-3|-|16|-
CASSGAWRNSGNTIYF
TGTGCCAGCAGCGGGGCGTGGAGAAACTCTGGAAACACCATATATTTT
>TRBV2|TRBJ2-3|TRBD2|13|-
CASSRDYTDTQYF
TGTGCCAGCAGCCGGGACTACACAGATACGCAGTATTTT
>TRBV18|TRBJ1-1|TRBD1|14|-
CASSSGQGNTEAFF
TGTGCCAGCTCATCAGGACAGGGGAACACTGAAGCTTTCTTT
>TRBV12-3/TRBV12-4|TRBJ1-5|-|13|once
CASTKDGDQPQHF
TGTGCCAGCACCAAAGACGGGGATCAGCCCCAGCATTTT
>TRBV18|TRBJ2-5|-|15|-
CASSPNNGPQETQYF
TGTGCCAGCTCACCGAACAACGGACCACAAGAGACCCAGTACTTC
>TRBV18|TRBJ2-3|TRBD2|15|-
CASSPGAGDANTQYF
TGTGCCAGCTCCCCCGGGGCGGGAGATGCTAATACGCAGTATTTT
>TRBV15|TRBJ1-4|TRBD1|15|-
CATSLPGQDWEKLFF
TGTGCCACCAGCTTACCGGGACAGGATTGGGAAAAACTGTTTTTT
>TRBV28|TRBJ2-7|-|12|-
CASSLKGYEQYF
TGTGCCAGCAGTTTGAAGGGGTACGAGCAGTACTTC
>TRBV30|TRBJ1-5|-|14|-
CAWSDTGLDQPQHF
TGTGCCTGGAGTGACACTGGGCTAGATCAGCCCCAGCATTTT
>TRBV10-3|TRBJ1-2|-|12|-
CAISEAVYGYTF
TGTGCCATCAGTGAGGCAGTCTATGGCTACACCTTC
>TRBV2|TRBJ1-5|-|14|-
CASSSWGKNQPQHF
TGTGCCAGCAGTTCCTGGGGAAAGAATCAGCCCCAGCATTTT
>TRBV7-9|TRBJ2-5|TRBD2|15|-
CASTNGSGEQETQYF
TGTGCCAGCACCAATGGTAGCGGGGAACAAGAGACCCAGTACTTC
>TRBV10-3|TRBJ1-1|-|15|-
CAISESDRRNTEAFF
TGTGCCATCAGTGAATCCGACAGGAGGAACACTGAAGCTTTCTTT
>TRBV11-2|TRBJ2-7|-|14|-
CASSLSGSAYEQYF
TGTGCCAGCAGCTTATCCGGGAGTGCTTACGAGCAGTACTTC
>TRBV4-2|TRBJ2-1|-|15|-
CASSQVSSSYNEQFF
TGTGCCAGCAGCCAAGTTTCGTCCTCCTACAATGAGCAGTTCTTC
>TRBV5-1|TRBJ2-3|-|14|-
CASSLGGKGDTQYF
TGCGCCAGCAGCTTGGGAGGAAAAGGCGATACGCAGTATTTT
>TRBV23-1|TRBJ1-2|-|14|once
CASCPIRGNYGYTF
TGCGCCAGCTGCCCTATTCGCGGGAACTATGGCTACACCTTC
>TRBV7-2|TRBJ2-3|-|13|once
CASSLGEGRAQYF
TGTGCCAGCAGCTTAGGGGAAGGTAGGGCGCAGTATTTT
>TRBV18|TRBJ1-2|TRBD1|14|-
CASSRSQGENGYTF
TGTGCCAGCTCACGTAGTCAGGGGGAGAATGGCTACACCTTC
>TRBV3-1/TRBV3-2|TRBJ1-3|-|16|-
CASSQFPDGIGNTIYF
TGTGCCAGCAGCCAATTTCCAGACGGGATCGGAAACACCATATATTTT
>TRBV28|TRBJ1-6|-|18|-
CASSLPVVGYGYNSPLHF
TGTGCCAGCAGTCTCCCGGTAGTTGGGTATGGATATAATTCACCCCTCCACTTT
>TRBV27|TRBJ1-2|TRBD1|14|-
CASSTGQGSSGYTF
TGTGCCAGCAGTACCGGACAGGGAAGCTCTGGCTACACCTTC
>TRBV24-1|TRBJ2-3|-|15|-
CATSDSRGGADTQYF
TGTGCCACCAGTGATTCCAGGGGAGGGGCAGATACGCAGTATTTT
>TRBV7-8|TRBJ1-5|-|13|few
CASSLGGPGFQHF
TGTGCCAGCAGCTTAGGGGGTCCGGGTTTTCAGCATTTT
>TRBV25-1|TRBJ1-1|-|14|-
CASSEYGRDTEAFF
TGTGCCAGCAGTGAATATGGGAGGGACACTGAAGCTTTCTTT
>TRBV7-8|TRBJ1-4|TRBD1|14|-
CASSLGTVNEKLFF
TGTGCCAGCAGCTTGGGGACAGTTAATGAAAAACTGTTTTTT
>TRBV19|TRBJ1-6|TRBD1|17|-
CASSIIRGQGGNSPLHF
TGTGCCAGTAGTATAATAAGGGGACAGGGGGGCAATTCACCCCTCCACTTT
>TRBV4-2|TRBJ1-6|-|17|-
CASSQDQLPSGTSPLHF
TGTGCCAGCAGCCAAGATCAGCTCCCTAGTGGTACTTCACCCCTCCACTTT
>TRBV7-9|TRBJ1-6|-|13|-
CASSLASNSPLHF
TGTGCCAGCAGCTTAGCGTCTAATTCACCCCTCCACTTT
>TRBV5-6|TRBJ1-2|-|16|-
CASSSTIPGPPMSYTF
TGTGCCAGCAGCTCCACCATACCGGGCCCTCCTATGAGCTACACCTTC